Following are 27 T cell receptor beta chains from one sample sequenced in a study of blood T cell repertoires in COVID-19. The repertoire was sequenced with immunoSEQ multiplex PCR; TCRdb's copy has only in-frame clones and lacks some. The sample carries about 310,000 clones, about 85% recorded once. The sequenced material came from PBMCs or T cells enriched from blood (not recorded which). All receptors come from a woman aged 25 to 39 who had been exposed to COVID-19.

The rearrangement links TRBV27 to TRBJ2-5, with 10 positions matching TRBD2. Trimming at V came to 3 bases and at J to 6 bases, leaving 4 bases not matched to a gene. CDR1 and CDR2 (germline): MNHEY, SMNVEV (reference sequence). This CDR3 contains 14 residues. CDR3 loop: CASSFTSGEQTQYF. Written as DNA, the CDR3 is TGTGCCAGCAGTTTCACTAGCGGGGAGCAGACCCAGTACTTC.

The rearrangement joins TRBV5-1 to TRBJ2-3, with 12 positions matching TRBD1. Germline V gene lookup returns CDR1 SGHRS and CDR2 YFSETQ. This CDR3 is 14 amino acids long. V dropped 4 bases and J dropped 10; count of bases not matched to a gene: 7. The CDR3, as DNA: TGCGCCAGCAGCCCGGGACAGGGGGCGGTTGCGCAGTATTTT. Its protein is CASSPGQGAVAQYF.

The chain carries TRBV6-5 and TRBJ2-5, with 9 bases matching TRBD1. The CDR3 totals 15 residues. The germline CDR1 and CDR2 sequences are MNHEY and SVGAGI. Losses at the gene ends were 5 bases for V and 5 bases for J; bases not matched to a gene: 9. The CDR3 loop reads CASSNGDRVSETQYF. CDR3 sequence (DNA): TGTGCCAGCAGTAACGGGGACAGGGTATCGGAGACCCAGTACTTC.

This clone appeared once. This rearrangement joins TRBV4-2 to TRBJ2-7; TRBD1 matches 9 bases. The germline V gene encodes CDR1 LGHNA and CDR2 YNFKEQ. After removal of 2 bases from V and 3 bases from J, the junction contained 11 bases not matched to a gene. The CDR3 has 17 residues. The CDR3 here is CASSQLPAGTGRYEQYF. CDR3 DNA: TGTGCCAGCAGCCAACTACCCGCCGGGACAGGGCGCTACGAGCAGTACTTC.

The chain carries TRBV5-5 and TRBJ1-5; 8 bases are shared with TRBD1. This CDR3 spans 16 amino acids. From germline, CDR1 is SGHKS and CDR2 YYEKEE (reference sequence). The trim removed 4 bases at V and 5 bases at J, leaving 11 bases unmatched. This CDR3 is CASSPRTGRRYQPQHF. The CDR3 bases are TGTGCCAGCAGCCCGCGGACAGGGAGACGCTATCAGCCCCAGCATTTT. Using reference TRBV5-5 and TRBJ1-5 for the parts outside the CDR3, the full variable domain is DAGVTQSPTHLIKTRGQQVTLRCSPISGHKSVSWYQQVLGQGPQFIFQYYEKEERGRGNFPDRFSARQFPNYSSELNVNALLLGDSALYLCASSPRTGRRYQPQHFGDGTRLSIL.

The chain joins TRBV10-3 to TRBJ2-7, with 12 bases that match TRBD1. CDR1 is ENHRY and CDR2 is SYGVKD in the germline V gene. V was pared by 3 bases and J by 5 bases, with 8 bases of the junction left unmatched. The CDR3 totals 16 residues. CDR3 sequence reads: CAISERTGTGGNEQYF. CDR3 in DNA: TGTGCCATCAGTGAAAGGACCGGGACAGGGGGCAACGAGCAGTACTTC.

The gene calls are TRBV2 and TRBJ2-1; no firm D call. Per germline, CDR1 SNHLY and CDR2 FYNNEI. The length of the CDR3 is 15 residues. The V end lost 1 base, the J end lost 0 bases, and 7 bases lay between the germline ends. This CDR3 is CASSEVRSSYNEQFF. CDR3 DNA: TGTGCCAGCAGTGAAGTCCGGAGCTCCTACAATGAGCAGTTCTTC.

The chain uses TRBV28 and TRBJ1-6; TRBD1 agrees at 8 bases. CDR1 is MDHEN, CDR2 SYDVKM, per germline. The CDR3 is made up of 13 amino acids. With V trimmed by 7 bases and J by 13 bases, 9 bases remained unmatched. The CDR3 DNA is TGTGCCAGCACCACAGGGGGGGCTCAGCCCCTCCACTTT. Its translation: CASTTGGAQPLHF.

The chain has TRBV5-1 and TRBJ1-1; 8 bases fit TRBD1. Germline V gene sequence: CDR1 SGHRS, CDR2 YFSETQ. The CDR3 runs 14 residues. The ends lost 2 bases at V and 4 bases at J; junction bases unmatched: 4. The CDR3 coding sequence is TGCGCCAGCAGCTTCGGGACAGGCGCCACTGAAGCTTTCTTT. Its translation: CASSFGTGATEAFF. The full variable domain, with the rest looked up from reference TRBV5-1 and TRBJ1-1, is KAGVTQTPRYLIKTRGQQVTLSCSPISGHRSVSWYQQTPGQGLQFLFEYFSETQRNKGNFPGRFSGRQFSNSRSEMNVSTLELGDSALYLCASSFGTGATEAFFGQGTRLTVV.

This clone was picked up a small number of times. The DNA for the CDR3 is TGCGCCAGCAGCATCACAACAGGGGGCTATGGCTACACCTTC. Protein sequence: CASSITTGGYGYTF. This chain links TRBV5-1 with TRBJ1-2, with 8 nucleotides matching TRBD1. Trimming cost V 4 bases and J 4 bases; bases outside gene matches: 6. The CDR3 extends over 14 amino acids. The V gene's germline CDR1 is SGHRS and CDR2 YFSETQ.

This chain joins TRBV7-6 and TRBJ1-5, with TRBD1 matching over 10 bases. Germline V CDR1 and CDR2: SGHVS, FNYEAQ. This CDR3 contains 13 residues. Unmatched junction bases numbered 4, after V lost 5 bases and J lost 9 bases. The CDR3 DNA is TGTGCCAGCAGCCGGGACAGGGGATGGCCCCAGCATTTT. This encodes CASSRDRGWPQHF.

The chain employs TRBV29-1 and TRBJ1-2; D unclear. Germline-derived CDR1 and CDR2 are SQVTM and ANQGSEA. V was clipped by 7 bases and J by 2 bases, with 14 bases between them. This CDR3 contains 13 residues. DNA for the CDR3: TGCAGCGACTCCGGGAGTGGGAACTATGGCTACACCTTC. Its translation: CSDSGSGNYGYTF.

V gene TRBV7-9 combines with J gene TRBJ2-5; 11 positions agree with TRBD1. V lost 5 bases, J lost 3 bases, and 8 bases stayed unmatched. Germline V gene data show CDR1 as SEHNR and CDR2 as FQNEAQ (reference sequence). This CDR3 comprises 16 residues. The CDR3 loop reads CASSHSGQGAKETQYF. DNA of the CDR3: TGTGCCAGCAGCCATTCCGGACAGGGGGCGAAAGAGACCCAGTACTTC.

V usage is TRBV11-2 and J usage is TRBJ1-5; 8 bases line up with TRBD1. Germline loops: CDR1 SGHAT, CDR2 FQNNGV. The CDR3 runs to 12 residues. V shed 4 bases, J shed 9 bases, and the junction held 2 bases outside the gene matches. CDR3 DNA sequence: TGTGCCAGCAGCTCTGGACAGGGGCCCCAGCATTTT. This codes for CASSSGQGPQHF.

This chain uses TRBV12-3 or TRBV12-4 with TRBJ2-7; TRBD1 is a possible D gene (5 bases). The CDR3 sequence is 13 residues long. V shed 3 bases and J shed 1 base, with 7 bases lying between them. Here the CDR3 reads CASSFTGSYEQYF. In DNA form, the CDR3 reads TGTGCCAGCAGTTTTACAGGATCCTACGAGCAGTACTTC.

The chain is built from TRBV7-8 and TRBJ2-1; TRBD2 aligns across 12 bases. The CDR3 runs to 16 residues. The germline V gene encodes CDR1 SGHVS and CDR2 FQNEAQ. The trim removed 7 bases at V and 8 bases at J, leaving 12 bases unmatched. This CDR3 is CASIIDPSGGAHEQFF. The CDR3, as DNA: TGTGCCAGCATCATCGACCCTAGCGGGGGGGCACATGAGCAGTTCTTC.

The chain links TRBV24-1 to TRBJ2-5, with unresolved D. CDR3 size: 16 residues. V was clipped by 3 bases and J by 1 base, with 14 bases between them. The V gene's germline CDR1 is KGHDR and CDR2 SFDVKD. The CDR3 loop is CATSDETLGSQETQYF. For the CDR3, the DNA is TGTGCCACCAGTGATGAAACTCTGGGCAGCCAAGAGACCCAGTACTTC.

This clone was seen just once. The chain uses TRBV9 and TRBJ1-3, with 9 nucleotides matching TRBD1. Trimming cost V 3 bases and J 8 bases; bases outside gene matches: 9. The germline V gene has CDR1 SGDLS and CDR2 YYNGEE. The CDR3 is 15 amino acids. Here the CDR3 reads CASSATGGSVDTIYF. Written as DNA, the CDR3 is TGTGCCAGCAGCGCCACAGGGGGCTCGGTGGACACCATATATTTT.

The chain uses TRBV9 and TRBJ1-4, with 9 bases lining up with TRBD1. This CDR3 is built from 16 residues. After removal of 0 bases from V and 8 bases from J, the junction contained 8 bases not matched to a gene. Germline V gene data show CDR1 as SGDLS and CDR2 as YYNGEE. The CDR3 DNA is TGTGCCAGCAGCGTAGGGGTGGGACAGGGTGTGGAAAAACTGTTTTTT. Translating it yields CASSVGVGQGVEKLFF.

The chain recombines TRBV6-4 with TRBJ2-1; weak D call: TRBD1 (6 bases). The germline V and J ends were trimmed by 5 bases and 9 bases, with 14 bases remaining between them. This CDR3 is built from 13 residues. In germline, CDR1 is MRHNA, CDR2 SNTAGT. This chain's CDR3 is CASSTVTGVEQFF. CDR3 sequence (DNA): TGTGCCAGCAGTACAGTGACAGGCGTTGAGCAGTTCTTC.

The chain combines TRBV6-1 with TRBJ1-2; perhaps TRBD1 as D (5 bases). Germline-derived CDR1 and CDR2 are MNHNS and SASEGT. The CDR3 loop spans 14 amino acids. Trimming took off 3 bases at V and 5 bases at J, with 13 bases between the two ends. CDR3 sequence (DNA): TGTGCCAGCAGTGATCAGGGAGGATGGTATGGCTACACCTTC. Residues: CASSDQGGWYGYTF.

This clone was found once. The CDR3 loop is CASSESGGASNEQFF. The CDR3 DNA follows: TGTGCCAGCAGTGAAAGCGGGGGGGCGAGTAATGAGCAGTTCTTC. This rearrangement joins TRBV6-1 to TRBJ2-1; 10 bases are shared with TRBD2. Germline trimming cut 2 bases from V and 7 bases from J; bases unmatched to any gene: 5. The CDR3 runs 15 residues. Germline CDR1 is MNHNS and CDR2 is SASEGT.

V and J are TRBV9 and TRBJ1-2, with no clear D. V was shortened by 1 base and J by 8 bases, with 9 bases between the two germline ends. This CDR3 region has 12 residues. The germline CDR1 and CDR2 sequences are SGDLS and YYNGEE. The CDR3 DNA follows: TGTGCCAGCAGCGTAATCCGAGGAGGCTACACCTTC. Its translation: CASSVIRGGYTF. The entire variable domain, with the rest obtained from reference TRBV9 and TRBJ1-2, is as follows: DSGVTQTPKHLITATGQRVTLRCSPRSGDLSVYWYQQSLDQGLQFLIQYYNGEERAKGNILERFSAQQFPDLHSELNLSSLELGDSALYFCASSVIRGGYTFGSGTRLTVV.

The genes are TRBV18 and TRBJ1-2; TRBD1 agrees at 9 bases. The CDR3 is 14 amino acids. Germline-derived CDR1 and CDR2 are KGHSH and LQKENI. V shed 6 bases, J shed 6 bases, and the junction held 8 bases outside the gene matches. The CDR3 region is CASSGGQGENGYTF. Written as DNA, the CDR3 is TGTGCCAGCTCCGGGGGACAGGGTGAGAATGGCTACACCTTC.

This clone showed up just once. The V call is TRBV6-2 or TRBV6-3, the J call TRBJ1-6, with a possible D match to TRBD1 (6 bases). The germline CDR1 and CDR2 sequences are MNHEY and SVGEGT. This CDR3 is built from 15 residues. V gave up 4 bases and J gave up 7 bases, with 14 bases separating them. Here the CDR3 reads CASSWNTGNNSPLHF. The DNA for the CDR3 is TGTGCCAGCAGTTGGAATACAGGGAACAATTCACCCCTCCACTTT.

This chain joins TRBV7-8 and TRBJ1-3, with TRBD1 matching over 8 bases. The germline CDR1 and CDR2 sequences are SGHVS and FQNEAQ. This CDR3 spans 16 amino acids. The junction had 11 bases not matched to a gene; V was cut back by 5 bases and J by 5 bases. The CDR3 DNA follows: TGTGCCAGCAGCCAGGACAGGGTGACGATGAGAAACACCATATATTTT. It encodes CASSQDRVTMRNTIYF.

The V gene is TRBV25-1, the J gene TRBJ2-1; D perhaps matches TRBD2 (6 bases). The CDR3 extends over 15 amino acids. The germline CDR1 and CDR2 sequences are MGHDK and SYGVNS. V was pared by 5 bases and J by 3 bases, with 14 bases between. CDR3 nucleotides: TGTGCCAGCAGTTGGGGTTCTAGCGTCTACAATGAGCAGTTCTTC. It translates to CASSWGSSVYNEQFF. Combining the CDR3 with reference TRBV25-1 and TRBJ2-1 gives the whole variable domain EADIYQTPRYLVIGTGKKITLECSQTMGHDKMYWYQQDPGMELHLIHYSYGVNSTEKGDLSSESTVSRIRTEHFPLTLESARPSHTSQYLCASSWGSSVYNEQFFGPGTRLTVL.